This section outlines one TCR beta chain sequence together with its context. The data were taken from a study of blood T cell repertoires in COVID-19. Only in-frame clones appear in the TCRdb table, and some are missing; sequencing was by immunoSEQ multiplex PCR. The sample records tens of thousands of clones, 70% to 90% being singletons. J gave up 0 bases and V 4 bases, and 4 bases lay outside the gene matches. Germline CDR1 and CDR2: SGHRS and YFSETQ. This CDR3 comprises 15 residues. The material sequenced was peripheral blood. The source is a human donor in a cohort sampled during active COVID-19. The V gene is TRBV5-1, the J gene TRBJ2-4, with 7 bases identical to TRBD1. CDR3 DNA sequence: TGCGCCAGCAGCGAGGGGGCTAAAGCCAAAAACATTCAGTACTTC. Amino acid sequence: CASSEGAKAKNIQYF.